The entry below describes one TCR beta chain. Its antigen remains unknown. Produced via immunoSEQ multiplex PCR; TCRdb's table is partial and in-frame only. The repertoire has 2 million to 2.5 million clones, approximately 94% of them found once; the top ten carry roughly 0.13%. The data derive from a study of shared clonotypes between healthy human individuals. Study-level findings and limits: Shared clonotypes across all four donors exceeded non-shared ones in generation probability. Generally, estimated richness proved larger in naive subsets than it did in memory subsets. The diversity represented, both genetic and in exposure history, was limited by few donors.

CDR3 length: 11 amino acids. Germline V gene lookup returns CDR1 DFQATT and CDR2 SNEGSKA (reference sequence). Trimming pared 7 bases from V and 4 bases from J, leaving 11 bases between. The specimen sequenced was naive CD4+ T cells sorted from blood. Stated subset: CD45RA+ positively selected. The chain recombines TRBV20-1 with TRBJ2-7, with D possibly TRBD1 on 5 matching bases. This clonotype was sampled from a man between 18 and 29 years old in good health. The CDR3 sequence is CSVPGQYEQYF. In DNA, the CDR3 is TGCAGTGTTCCAGGGCAATACGAGCAGTACTTC.